The T cell receptor (beta chain) described here comes from a study of ipilimumab plus nivolumab after autologous stem cell transplantation. Turning to the study itself: Typical patient got 5 or 6 ipilimumab doses and about eight nivolumab doses (median). Myeloma cases were transplant-naive high-risk or relapsed within 3 years post first autologous transplant. Study-level results: Authors suggest TCR repertoire, Treg phenotype and gut microbiota support further study.

Patients got ipilimumab 1 mg/kg beginning 14 to 28 days post-transplant. Profiled with immunoSEQ multiplex PCR; TCRdb holds only in-frame clones, not every one. The table shows about 10,000 clones, with approximately 74% occurring only once. For this clone: What it recognizes is unknown.

The sequence derives from a female donor with multiple myeloma. Sequencing used PBMCs, obtained in a trial of ipilimumab plus nivolumab as post-transplant consolidation.

The chain's CDR3 is CSVSWGQGGEKLFF. The CDR3 nucleotides read TGCAGCGTCTCGTGGGGACAGGGGGGAGAAAAACTGTTTTTT. This chain joins TRBV29-1 and TRBJ1-4; TRBD1 matches 11 bases. V was pared by 6 bases and J by 8 bases, with 8 bases of the junction left unmatched. Per the germline V gene, CDR1 is SQVTM and CDR2 is ANQGSEA. The CDR3 has 14 amino acids.